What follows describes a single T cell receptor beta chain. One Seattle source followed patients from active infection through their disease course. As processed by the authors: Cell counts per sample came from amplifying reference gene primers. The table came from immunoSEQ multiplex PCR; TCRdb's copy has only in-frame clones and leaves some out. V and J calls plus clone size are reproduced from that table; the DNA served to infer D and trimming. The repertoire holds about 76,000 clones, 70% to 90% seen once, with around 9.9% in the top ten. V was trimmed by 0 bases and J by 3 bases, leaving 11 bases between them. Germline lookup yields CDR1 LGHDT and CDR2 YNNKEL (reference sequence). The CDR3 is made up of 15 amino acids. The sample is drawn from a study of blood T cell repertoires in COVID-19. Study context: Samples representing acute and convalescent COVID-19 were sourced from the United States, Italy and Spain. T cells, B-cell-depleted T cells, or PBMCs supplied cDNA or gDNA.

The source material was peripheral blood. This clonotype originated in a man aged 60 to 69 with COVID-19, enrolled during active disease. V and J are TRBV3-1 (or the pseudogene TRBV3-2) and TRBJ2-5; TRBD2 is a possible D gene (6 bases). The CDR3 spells CASSQDIRREETQYF. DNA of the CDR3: TGTGCCAGCAGCCAAGATATCAGGAGGGAAGAGACCCAGTACTTC.